This T cell receptor beta chain stems from a study of shared clonotypes between healthy human individuals. Across the whole study: For every donor, three CD4 naive, three CD4 memory, two CD8 naive and one CD8 memory plates were used.

Each sorted subset replicate got 200 ng genomic DNA, tens of thousands of genomes. In the source study's methods: Junction-only sequences produced by ImmunoSEQ had no quality scores, so filtering differed. Profiled with immunoSEQ multiplex PCR; TCRdb holds only in-frame clones, not every one. Clone size and V and J calls were adopted from that table, with D and trimming inferred from the DNA. The repertoire holds some 2 million clones, with about 95% as singletons. Selected positively for CCR7 and CD45RO-negative, naive CD8 cells excluded terminally differentiated effector memory CD45RA+ cells. Free of recent acute infections or vaccinations, the donors were healthy HIV-negative adults. Germline CDR1 reads SQVTM; CDR2 reads ANQGSEA. The CDR3 spans 13 residues. Trimming took off 6 bases at V and 0 bases at J, with 11 bases between the two ends.

The specimen sequenced was naive CD8+ T cells sorted from blood. V and J are TRBV29-1 and TRBJ1-1, with unresolved D. This clonotype was obtained from a young man in good health. Here the CDR3 reads CSVPRTLNTEAFF. The CDR3 nucleotides are TGCAGCGTCCCGAGGACCTTGAACACTGAAGCTTTCTTT.